Each of the 30 T cell receptor beta chains below was sequenced from the same sample in a study of T cells in Graves' hyperthyroidism and ophthalmopathy. The source material, RNA transcripts, was used to amplify TCR beta CDR3 regions. The study used the HTBI primer set for a first-round RT-PCR of the TCR CDR3. MiXCR was run by TCRdb on the multiplex PCR reads, yielding one entry per CDR3 protein. This table has roughly 640,000 distinct CDR3 sequences, about 16% appearing once. Sequencing was carried out using blood. The receptors shown here come from a woman aged 40 to 50 with Graves' ophthalmopathy.

This clonotype was detected many times. The CDR3 loop is CASSPTSPGTQYF. CDR3 DNA: TGTGCCAGCAGCCCGACTAGTCCTGGTACGCAGTATTTT. The genes are TRBV12-3 or TRBV12-4 and TRBJ2-3; TRBD2 might be the D (6 bases). There are 13 residues in the CDR3. Trimming removed 6 bases at V and 8 bases at J, with 15 bases between.

The V call is TRBV27, the J call TRBJ1-1; 8 positions agree with TRBD1. Germline lookup yields CDR1 MNHEY and CDR2 SMNVEV (reference sequence). The ends lost 9 bases at V and 0 bases at J; junction bases unmatched: 9. CDR3 length: 15 residues. Here the CDR3 DNA reads TGTGCCAGTGGACAGGGCCCTACCCTGAACACTGAAGCTTTCTTT. Translation gives CASGQGPTLNTEAFF.

This clonotype occurred a few times. The rearrangement joins TRBV7-9 to TRBJ1-2; D is ambiguous. This CDR3 has 13 amino acids. V was pared by 1 base and J by 1 base, with 4 bases between. Germline CDR1 is SEHNR and CDR2 is FQNEAQ (reference sequence). The CDR3 nucleotides are TGTGCCAGCAGCTTAGAGAATAACTATGGCTACACCTTC. As protein: CASSLENNYGYTF.

This clonotype was recorded at least ten times. The chain has TRBV5-1 and TRBJ2-1, with 10 bases identical to TRBD2. The CDR3 consists of 16 residues. Germline lookup yields CDR1 SGHRS and CDR2 YFSETQ. The V segment lost 2 bases and the J segment 4 bases; nucleotides outside the gene matches: 6. CDR3 nucleotide sequence: TGCGCCAGCAGCTTCTACCCTAGCGGGAGTTACAATGAGCAGTTCTTC. Residues: CASSFYPSGSYNEQFF.

This clonotype appeared a few times. The chain has TRBV6-1 and TRBJ1-1; D call uncertain. The CDR3 length is 15 residues. The V end was cut by 6 bases, the J end by 3 bases, with 17 bases between. The germline gives CDR1 MNHNS, CDR2 SASEGT. The CDR3 DNA sequence: TGTGCCAGCAGGGTCGATAGATTTCAGGACACTGAAGCTTTCTTT. Its protein is CASRVDRFQDTEAFF.

This clonotype was observed a handful of times. The chain carries TRBV7-2 and TRBJ1-2; D call uncertain. CDR1 is SGHTA and CDR2 is FQGNSA in the germline V gene. Trimming left V 3 bases short and J 7 bases short, with 12 bases between. This CDR3 is 13 amino acids long. This chain's CDR3 is CASSLLKIGGYTF. The CDR3 region has the DNA TGTGCCAGCAGCTTGTTGAAGATAGGTGGCTACACCTTC.

This clonotype was seen ten or more times. The chain couples TRBV6-2 or TRBV6-3 to TRBJ2-7, with D uncertain. V gave up 10 bases and J gave up 5 bases, with 12 bases separating them. The CDR3 totals 11 residues. Looked up from germline, CDR1 is MNHEY and CDR2 is SVGEGT. Here the CDR3 DNA reads TGTGCCACATCAATTTCCGACGAGCAGTACTTC. Amino acids: CATSISDEQYF.

The CDR3 DNA reads TGCAGTGCTAGGTCAGAGTCAGACGAGCAGTACTTC. It translates to CSARSESDEQYF. The chain links TRBV20-1 to TRBJ2-7, with D unclear. The V end lost 3 bases, the J end lost 5 bases, and 11 bases lay between the germline ends. Germline V CDR1 and CDR2: DFQATT, SNEGSKA (reference sequence). This CDR3 region has 12 residues.

This clonotype was counted at least ten times. The V and J genes are TRBV18 and TRBJ1-1, with D possibly TRBD1 on 6 matching bases. This CDR3 is built from 16 residues. V dropped 5 bases and J dropped 2 bases, with 18 bases sitting between them. Looked up from germline, CDR1 is KGHSH and CDR2 is LQKENI. This CDR3 reads CASSSNLGTSNTEAFF. For the CDR3, the DNA is TGTGCCAGCTCATCTAACCTCGGGACATCCAACACTGAAGCTTTCTTT.

The chain uses TRBV7-2 and TRBJ2-2; 8 nucleotides align to TRBD2. The V gene end was trimmed by 2 bases and the J gene end by 5 bases; junction bases not matched to a gene: 7. Germline V gene lookup returns CDR1 SGHTA and CDR2 FQGNSA. The CDR3 has 16 residues. The CDR3 region is CASSLRAGVGTGELFF. CDR3 DNA: TGTGCCAGCAGCTTACGAGCGGGGGTTGGAACCGGGGAGCTGTTTTTT.

This clonotype was recorded a few times. This rearrangement joins TRBV10-3 to TRBJ2-7; a weak D match, TRBD1 (9 bases). Trimming took off 7 bases at V and 3 bases at J, with 16 bases between the two ends. CDR1 ENHRY and CDR2 SYGVKD come from the germline V gene. The CDR3 has 14 residues. CDR3 amino acids: CAITGGGQGYEQYF. CDR3 DNA: TGTGCCATCACGGGGGGGGGACAGGGCTACGAGCAGTACTTC.

The V call is TRBV20-1, the J call TRBJ1-6; 7 bases map to TRBD1. The CDR3 contains 15 residues. Trimming took 3 bases from V and 8 from J; bases not matched to a gene: 10. CDR1 is DFQATT, CDR2 SNEGSKA, per germline (reference sequence). CDR3 region: CSARAQTGNYSPLHF. DNA of the CDR3: TGCAGTGCTAGGGCGCAGACAGGGAATTATTCACCCCTCCACTTT.

This clonotype was counted a few times. The chain carries TRBV5-1 and TRBJ1-3; D is unclear. The CDR3 consists of 14 residues. Germline assignment: CDR1 SGHRS and CDR2 YFSETQ. V shed 0 bases and J shed 2 bases, with 6 bases lying between them. CDR3 in amino acids: CASSLGRTGNTIYF. CDR3 DNA: TGCGCCAGCAGCTTGGGTCGGACTGGAAACACCATATATTTT.

The chain has TRBV10-3 and TRBJ1-4; D is uncertain. The CDR3 runs 13 residues. Germline values: CDR1 ENHRY, CDR2 SYGVKD. The V end was cut by 10 bases, the J end by 2 bases, with 11 bases between. The CDR3 sequence is CATSTVTNEKLFF. In nucleotides, the CDR3 is TGTGCCACATCGACCGTCACTAATGAAAAACTGTTTTTT.

The rearrangement uses TRBV6-5 and TRBJ2-7; D gene ambiguous. This CDR3 is 15 amino acids long. CDR1 and CDR2 (germline): MNHEY, SVGAGI. V lost 4 bases and J 6 bases, leaving 19 bases between the germline ends. CDR3 sequence reads: CASSLRTPIDGEQYF. CDR3 sequence (DNA): TGTGCCAGCAGTTTAAGGACCCCGATAGACGGCGAGCAGTACTTC.

With regard to this clonotype: A read error is possible here, since a much larger clone lies one base away. The rearrangement links TRBV12-3 or TRBV12-4 to TRBJ1-2, with TRBD1 matching 11 bases. This CDR3 has 15 amino acids. This CDR3 reads CAGSSGQGADYGYTF. The DNA for the CDR3 is TGTGCCGGCAGTTCAGGACAGGGGGCTGACTATGGCTACACCTTC.

This clonotype has a handful of counts. This chain links TRBV29-1 with TRBJ2-2; 7 bases line up with TRBD1. Germline CDR1 is SQVTM and CDR2 is ANQGSEA. CDR3 length: 12 residues. The V and J ends lost 5 bases and 5 bases, in that order; junction bases with no gene match: 2. Written as DNA, the CDR3 is TGCAGCGTTCCCAGGGGGACCGGGGAGCTGTTTTTT. It is translated as CSVPRGTGELFF.

This clonotype showed up just a few times. The chain employs TRBV7-2 and TRBJ2-4, with a possible D match to TRBD2 (6 bases). Germline V CDR1 and CDR2: SGHTA, FQGNSA. V lost 3 bases to trimming and J lost 15 bases, with 24 bases between them. The CDR3 is 15 residues long. This CDR3 reads CASSFPGVGLVRLYF. CDR3 in DNA: TGTGCCAGCAGCTTCCCGGGAGTGGGGTTAGTTCGATTGTACTTC.

As for this clonotype: An end of the junction differs from the germline gene, which may be a read error. This chain uses TRBV18 with TRBJ2-5, with 9 bases identical to TRBD1. Germline V CDR1 and CDR2: KGHSH, LQKENI. The CDR3 extends over 13 amino acids. CDR3: CASSPRDRDVQDF. The CDR3 DNA reads TGTGCCAGCTCACCCCGGGACAGGGACGTTCAGGACTTC. The variable domain in full, completed from reference TRBV18 and TRBJ2-5, reads NAGVMQNPRHLVRRRGQEARLRCSPMKGHSHVYWYRQLPEEGLKFMVYLQKENIIDESGMPKERFSAEFPKEGPSILRIQQVVRGDSAAYFCASSPRDRDVQDFGPGTRLLVL.

This clonotype has ten or more counts. The chain joins TRBV12-3 or TRBV12-4 to TRBJ2-3; 10 nucleotides align to TRBD2. V lost 0 bases, J lost 0 bases, and 6 bases stayed unmatched. There are 18 residues in the CDR3. The CDR3 DNA reads as TGTGCCAGCAGTTTAGCAGCGGGGGGGCTAGGAAGCACAGATACGCAGTATTTT. It is translated as CASSLAAGGLGSTDTQYF.

The chain employs TRBV6-1 and TRBJ2-7, with D possibly being TRBD1 or TRBD2 (6 bases each). Germline V gene data show CDR1 as MNHNS and CDR2 as SASEGT. The CDR3 extends over 15 amino acids. The V end lost 7 bases, the J end lost 0 bases, and 16 bases lay between the germline ends. Here the CDR3 reads CASKEGGPPSYEQYF. In DNA form, the CDR3 reads TGTGCCAGCAAGGAGGGGGGACCCCCCTCCTACGAGCAGTACTTC.

The chain carries TRBV2 and TRBJ2-4; TRBD2 might be the D (6 bases). The CDR3 is 14 residues long. Germline V CDR1 and CDR2: SNHLY, FYNNEI. V lost 5 bases, J lost 5 bases, and 13 bases lay in between. The CDR3 coding sequence is TGTGCCAGCAGTCCTCCCGGGACTCAAAACATTCAGTACTTC. It encodes CASSPPGTQNIQYF.

The V and J genes are TRBV3-1 and TRBJ2-3; no clear D gene. Trimming stripped 4 bases from V and 2 bases from J, with 13 bases between. Germline assignment: CDR1 LGHDT and CDR2 YNNKEL (reference sequence). The length of the CDR3 is 15 residues. The CDR3 DNA is TGTGCCAGCAGCCGGACCGAGGTCCCCACAGATACGCAGTATTTT. Its translation is CASSRTEVPTDTQYF.

This chain connects TRBV2 to TRBJ2-3, with no clear D. Germline V lookup: CDR1 SNHLY, CDR2 FYNNEI. The V and J ends lost 4 bases and 1 base respectively, with 12 bases between them. There are 15 residues in the CDR3. CDR3 region: CASSAQSVGTDTQYF. DNA of the CDR3: TGTGCCAGCAGTGCCCAGTCTGTCGGCACAGATACGCAGTATTTT.

This clonotype was detected ten times or more. The chain uses TRBV19 and TRBJ2-3; D perhaps matches TRBD2 (5 bases). Germline CDR1 LNHDA, CDR2 SQIVND (reference sequence). V was cut by 10 bases and J by 0 bases, with 14 bases left in between. This CDR3 is 14 amino acids long. The CDR3 is CAISDSSSTDTQYF. The CDR3 DNA reads as TGTGCCATCTCGGACTCGTCTAGCACAGATACGCAGTATTTT.

Ten or more counts support this clonotype. The J gene is TRBJ1-5, the V gene TRBV28; TRBD1 matches at 7 bases. V trimming: 7 bases; J trimming: 1 base; junction bases outside the gene matches: 10. CDR1 MDHEN and CDR2 SYDVKM come from the germline V gene. The CDR3 runs to 16 residues. The CDR3 nucleotides read TGTGCCAGCACCCCGACAGGGATCGGAAGCAATCAGCCCCAGCATTTT. This translates into CASTPTGIGSNQPQHF.

This clonotype has more than one count but fewer than ten. The rearrangement links TRBV7-3 to TRBJ1-6, with D possibly TRBD1 on 5 matching bases. The V gene's germline CDR1 is SGHTA and CDR2 FQGTGA. The CDR3 extends over 14 amino acids. V gave up 3 bases and J gave up 7 bases, with 10 bases separating them. In DNA form, the CDR3 reads TGTGCCAGCAGCTTTGGAGGGGCCAATTCACCCCTCCACTTT. This codes for CASSFGGANSPLHF. The complete variable domain, with remaining parts taken from reference TRBV7-3 and TRBJ1-6, reads GAGVSQTPSNKVTEKGKYVELRCDPISGHTALYWYRQSLGQGPEFLIYFQGTGAADDSGLPNDRFFAVRPEGSVSTLKIQRTERGDSAVYLCASSFGGANSPLHFGNGTRLTVT.

This clonotype appeared many times. The rearrangement links TRBV28 to TRBJ2-3, with a tentative D call TRBD1 (5 bases). In germline, CDR1 is MDHEN, CDR2 SYDVKM. The CDR3 covers 14 residues. The V and J ends lost 8 bases and 0 bases respectively, with 12 bases between them. As DNA, the CDR3 is TGTGCCAGCTTTACACAGGCTAGCACAGATACGCAGTATTTT. This translates into CASFTQASTDTQYF. Variable domain in full (rest from reference TRBV28 and TRBJ2-3): DVKVTQSSRYLVKRTGEKVFLECVQDMDHENMFWYRQDPGLGLRLIYFSYDVKMKEKGDIPEGYSVSREKKERFSLILESASTNQTSMYLCASFTQASTDTQYFGPGTRLTVL.

As regards this clonotype: A much larger clonotype is one base distant, so this may be a read error. The J gene is TRBJ2-7, the V gene TRBV3-1; D is unresolved. Germline lookup yields CDR1 LGHDT and CDR2 YNNKEL (reference sequence). CDR3 length equals 14 residues. For the CDR3, the DNA is TGTGCCGGCAGCCCAATAGGCGCCTCCTACGAGCAGTACTTC. It encodes CAGSPIGASYEQYF.

CDR3 nucleotide sequence: TGTGCCAGCTCACCACCAGGGGTACCCTATGGCTACACCTTC. Protein sequence: CASSPPGVPYGYTF. The chain combines TRBV18 with TRBJ1-2; D is perhaps TRBD1 (5 bases). Germline CDR1 and CDR2: KGHSH and LQKENI. V lost 0 bases to trimming and J lost 4 bases, with 9 bases between them. CDR3 length: 14 residues.